These 10 T cell receptor beta chains were all obtained from the same sample, sequenced in a study of shared clonotypes between healthy human individuals. Only in-frame clones appear in the TCRdb table, and some are missing; sequencing was by immunoSEQ multiplex PCR. In the table there are about 2.4 million clones, approximately 93% of which are singletons. Sample: naive CD4+ T cells from PBMCs. Specified subset: CD45RA+ positively selected. These TCRs come from a man between 18 and 29 years old in good health. Some clones in this sample may be carry-over from other donors' samples.

V is TRBV6-6 and J is TRBJ1-5; weak D call: TRBD1 (6 bases). Germline CDR1 reads MNHNY; CDR2 reads SVGAGI (reference sequence). The CDR3 sequence is 15 residues long. Trimming shortened V by 5 bases and J by 5 bases, and 16 bases separated the two germline ends. The CDR3 is CASSVPTGGDQPQHF. For the CDR3, the DNA is TGTGCCAGCAGTGTTCCGACAGGCGGAGATCAGCCCCAGCATTTT.

The chain links TRBV9 to TRBJ1-4; D perhaps matches TRBD1 (5 bases). The CDR3 contains 15 residues. Trimming removed 4 bases from V and 7 bases from J, with 17 bases in between. Germline assignment: CDR1 SGDLS and CDR2 YYNGEE. The CDR3 spells CASSFRDPEGEKLFF. The CDR3 bases are TGTGCCAGCAGCTTCAGGGACCCCGAGGGTGAAAAACTGTTTTTT.

The chain carries TRBV28 and TRBJ2-7; D not resolved. Germline lookup yields CDR1 MDHEN and CDR2 SYDVKM. This CDR3 contains 14 residues. V lost 6 bases to trimming and J lost 6 bases, with 18 bases between them. CDR3 protein: CASSRTGTPPEQYF. The CDR3 DNA sequence: TGTGCCAGCAGCAGAACCGGAACCCCACCCGAGCAGTACTTC. Full variable domain (missing parts from reference TRBV28 and TRBJ2-7): DVKVTQSSRYLVKRTGEKVFLECVQDMDHENMFWYRQDPGLGLRLIYFSYDVKMKEKGDIPEGYSVSREKKERFSLILESASTNQTSMYLCASSRTGTPPEQYFGPGTRLTVT.

The chain employs TRBV7-9 and TRBJ2-3, with D uncertain. CDR3 length: 13 amino acids. Germline CDR1 is SEHNR and CDR2 is FQNEAQ (reference sequence). The V and J ends lost 4 bases and 4 bases respectively, with 9 bases between them. The CDR3 protein is CASSSAGADTQYF. The CDR3 DNA is TGTGCCAGCAGCTCCGCTGGGGCAGATACGCAGTATTTT.

This chain uses TRBV6-5 with TRBJ2-3, with TRBD2 matching over 8 bases. The J segment lost 4 bases and the V segment lost 6 bases, leaving 9 bases of the junction unmatched. Germline V gene data show CDR1 as MNHEY and CDR2 as SVGAGI. This CDR3 has 15 amino acids. CDR3 protein: CASRELAVDSDTQYF. In nucleotides, the CDR3 is TGTGCCAGCAGGGAACTAGCGGTCGACTCAGATACGCAGTATTTT.

CDR3: CASSSIGWVSSNYGYTF. The CDR3 DNA follows: TGTGCCAGCAGCTCAATCGGATGGGTCAGTTCGAACTATGGCTACACCTTC. V gene TRBV9 combines with J gene TRBJ1-2; D not resolved. In germline, CDR1 is SGDLS, CDR2 YYNGEE. The ends were cut back, 4 bases at V and 2 bases at J, with 21 bases in the middle. The CDR3 consists of 17 residues.

V and J are TRBV21-1 and TRBJ2-5; the listed D gene, TRBD1, was not tested against the DNA. TRBV21-1 is assigned pseudogene status. This CDR3 has 14 amino acids. This CDR3 reads CASSKRQGKETQYF. CDR3 DNA sequence: TGTGCCAGCAGCAAAAGGCAGGGTAAAGAGACCCAGTACTTC.

Comments on this clone: The same CDR3 can be traced to other DNA sequences in this sample. The chain recombines TRBV7-9 with TRBJ1-1; D is undetermined. Germline V CDR1 and CDR2: SEHNR, FQNEAQ (reference sequence). The V end lost 2 bases, the J end lost 4 bases, and 8 bases lay between the germline ends. CDR3 length equals 13 residues. The CDR3 protein is CASSLREGTEAFF. The CDR3 bases are TGTGCCAGCAGCTTAAGGGAGGGCACTGAAGCTTTCTTT.

This clone was seen once. J is TRBJ1-6 and V is TRBV5-1; 9 bases match TRBD1. This CDR3 has 15 amino acids. V shed 1 base, J shed 8 bases, and the junction held 4 bases outside the gene matches. Per germline, CDR1 SGHRS and CDR2 YFSETQ. CDR3 DNA sequence: TGCGCCAGCAGCTTGACAGGGGGCCTTGATTCACCCCTCCACTTT. Translating gives CASSLTGGLDSPLHF.

This clone turned up a few times. CDR3 region: CASSLVQNRVGTEAFF. The DNA for the CDR3 is TGTGCCAGCAGTTTGGTTCAAAACAGGGTAGGCACTGAAGCTTTCTTT. The chain joins TRBV28 to TRBJ1-1, with TRBD1 as a possible D gene (6 bases). Germline V gene data show CDR1 as MDHEN and CDR2 as SYDVKM. Trimming shortened V by 3 bases and J by 4 bases, and 18 bases separated the two germline ends. The CDR3 consists of 16 residues.